This passage covers 18 T cell receptor beta chains from one sample sequenced in a study of T cells in women clearing cervical HPV infection. TCRdb's table, derived via immunoSEQ multiplex PCR, lists solely in-frame clones and lacks some. Here the sample table reports roughly 12,000 clones. Source material: blood buffy coat. Every receptor here comes from a woman aged 18-69 years with a cervical HPV16 infection that either progressed to CIN3+ or cleared (not recorded which).

About this clone: The sequence runs out 3 residues before the end of the CDR3; the remainder is reconstructed from the germline J gene. The gene calls are TRBV13 and TRBJ2-3; 7 nucleotides align to TRBD2. Germline trimming cut 1 base from V and 4 bases from J; bases unmatched to any gene: 11. The CDR3 runs to 17 residues. From germline, CDR1 is PRHDT and CDR2 FYEKMQ (reference sequence). CDR3 amino acids: CASSLEGQGSGADTQYF. The sequenced CDR3 bases are TGTGCCAGCAGCTTAGAGGGGCAAGGGAGCGGGGCAGATACG.

For this clone: The read terminates 3 residues ahead of where the CDR3 ends, so the germline J gene completes it. This chain uses TRBV9 with TRBJ1-2; unclear D gene. CDR1 is SGDLS, CDR2 YYNGEE, per germline. The CDR3 covers 13 residues. The CDR3 loop is CASSVGLAGGYTF. Incomplete CDR3 DNA: TGTGCCAGCAGCGTAGGTCTGGCGGGCGGC.

Worth noting for this clone: The read ends 3 residues early relative to the CDR3; the germline J gene fills the gap. The V gene is TRBV2, the J gene TRBJ1-1; 11 bases agree with TRBD1. The CDR3 has 13 amino acids. Germline V gene sequence: CDR1 SNHLY, CDR2 FYNNEI. The V segment lost 7 bases and the J segment 4 bases; nucleotides outside the gene matches: 2. The CDR3 sequence: CASIGTGGTEAFF. The CDR3 DNA, read in part, is TGTGCCAGCATTGGGACAGGGGGCACTGAA. Supplemented by reference TRBV2 and TRBJ1-1, the full variable domain reads EPEVTQTPSHQVTQMGQEVILRCVPISNHLYFYWYRQILGQKVEFLVSFYNNEISEKSEIFDDQFSVERPDGSNFTLKIRSTKLEDSAMYFCASIGTGGTEAFFGQGTRLTVV.

About this clone: The read halts 3 residues ahead of the CDR3 end, with the missing end drawn from the germline J gene. The chain uses TRBV7-9 and TRBJ1-1, with a tentative D call TRBD1 (5 bases). V was clipped by 5 bases and J by 0 bases, with 10 bases between them. Germline V CDR1 and CDR2: SEHNR, FQNEAQ (reference sequence). The CDR3 runs 14 residues. CDR3 DNA (partial): TGTGCCAGCAGCCCCGACAGTCTGAACACTGAA. This codes for CASSPDSLNTE. The full CDR3 sequence reads CASSPDSLNTEAFF. Complete variable domain (other parts from reference TRBV7-9 and TRBJ1-1): DTGVSQNPRHKITKRGQNVTFRCDPISEHNRLYWYRQTLGQGPEFLTYFQNEAQLEKSRLLSDRFSAERPKGSFSTLEIQRTEQGDSAMYLCASSPDSLNTEAFFGQGTRLTVV.

Details on this clone: The sequence runs out 3 residues before the end of the CDR3; the remainder is reconstructed from the germline J gene. V usage is TRBV7-9 and J usage is TRBJ1-2, with 11 bases aligning to TRBD1. The CDR3 consists of 14 residues. Germline V gives CDR1 SEHNR, CDR2 FQNEAQ (reference sequence). CDR3 DNA (partial): TGTGCCAGCAGCTTAGCGGGGACAGGGGGACTG. Translation gives CASSLAGTGGL. The full CDR3 sequence reads CASSLAGTGGLYTF. Variable domain in full (rest from reference TRBV7-9 and TRBJ1-2): DTGVSQNPRHKITKRGQNVTFRCDPISEHNRLYWYRQTLGQGPEFLTYFQNEAQLEKSRLLSDRFSAERPKGSFSTLEIQRTEQGDSAMYLCASSLAGTGGLYTFGSGTRLTVV.

To note about this clone: The CDR3 is cut off 3 residues early in the read; its end comes from the germline J gene. V and J are TRBV10-2 and TRBJ2-1; TRBD2 matches 11 bases. Trimming removed 4 bases from V and 6 bases from J; junction bases left unmatched: 11. The V gene's germline CDR1 is WSHSY and CDR2 SAAADI. The CDR3 is made up of 17 amino acids. The CDR3 sequence: CASSGGSGGAAVNEQFF. The part of the CDR3 DNA that was read is TGCGCCAGCAGTGGCGGTAGCGGGGGGGCCGCAGTCAATGAG.

Points on this clone: The read terminates 3 residues ahead of where the CDR3 ends, so the germline J gene completes it. The V gene is TRBV6-1, the J gene TRBJ2-2; D gene ambiguous. From germline, CDR1 is MNHNS and CDR2 SASEGT. V was cut by 3 bases and J by 5 bases, with 4 bases left in between. The CDR3 has 12 amino acids. Incomplete CDR3 DNA: TGTGCCAGCAGTGACAGGACCGGGGAG. This sequence encodes CASSDRTGE. The full CDR3 sequence reads CASSDRTGELFF.

Comments on this clone: The CDR3 end falls 3 residues outside the read, so it is completed with the germline J gene. The rearrangement uses TRBV13 and TRBJ1-5; D may be TRBD1 (6 bases). CDR3 length: 16 amino acids. V was clipped by 5 bases and J by 2 bases, with 16 bases between them. CDR1 and CDR2 (germline): PRHDT, FYEKMQ (reference sequence). CDR3 sequence reads: CASSVQGIGGNQPQHF. CDR3 DNA (partial): TGTGCCAGCAGCGTACAGGGAATTGGGGGCAATCAGCCC.

This clone is medium-sized (0.01 to 0.1%) by frequency. The read halts 3 residues ahead of the CDR3 end, with the missing end drawn from the germline J gene. The rearrangement joins TRBV5-5 to TRBJ2-1; D possibly corresponds to TRBD2 (6 bases). The CDR3 contains 15 residues. The V end was cut by 2 bases, the J end by 7 bases, with 16 bases between. Germline-derived CDR1 and CDR2 are SGHKS and YYEKEE (reference sequence). Here the CDR3 reads CASSFRLAWVNEQFF. CDR3 DNA, as far as it was read: TGTGCCAGCAGCTTCAGGCTAGCGTGGGTAAATGAG.

Of note for this clone: The CDR3 end falls 3 residues outside the read, so it is completed with the germline J gene. The rearrangement links TRBV30 to TRBJ1-2; D call uncertain. Germline CDR1 reads GTSNPN; CDR2 reads SVGIG (reference sequence). The CDR3 has 12 residues. CDR3 bases read: TGTGCCTCGAGGAACCCTCGCTACGAC. Encoded protein: CASRNPRYD. The complete CDR3 reads CASRNPRYDYTF.

Considering frequency, this clone is medium-sized. The covered CDR3 bases are TGCAGCGGGTCAGGGTTGAACACTGAA. Translated: CSGSGLNTE. The complete CDR3 protein is CSGSGLNTEAFF. V is TRBV29-1 and J is TRBJ1-1; D possibly corresponds to TRBD1 (5 bases). The CDR3 end falls 3 residues outside the read, so it is completed with the germline J gene. Germline CDR1 is SQVTM and CDR2 is ANQGSEA. CDR3 length equals 12 residues. V dropped 7 bases and J dropped 0 bases, with 9 bases sitting between them.

On this clone itself: The sequence runs out 3 residues before the end of the CDR3; the remainder is reconstructed from the germline J gene. The chain carries TRBV12-3 or TRBV12-4 and TRBJ2-1; maybe TRBD1 (6 bases). There are 13 residues in the CDR3. V gave up 3 bases and J gave up 6 bases, with 9 bases separating them. CDR3 residues: CASSFRTANEQFF. CDR3 DNA (partial): TGTGCCAGCAGTTTTCGGACAGCCAATGAG.

Concerning this clone itself: The DNA ends 3 residues before the CDR3 does, and the rest of the CDR3 is filled in from the germline J gene. The gene calls are TRBV30 and TRBJ1-5, with D possibly being TRBD1 (6 bases). Germline CDR1 is GTSNPN and CDR2 is SVGIG (reference sequence). CDR3 length equals 14 residues. Trimming took 6 bases from V and 0 from J, leaving 12 bases between them. The CDR3 region is CACTGSNSNQPQHF. CDR3 bases read: TGTGCCTGCACAGGGTCAAATAGCAATCAGCCC.

Note on this clone: The CDR3 end lies 3 residues beyond the end of the read and is filled in from the germline J gene. The gene calls are TRBV20-1 and TRBJ2-3; tentative D call: TRBD2 (5 bases). This CDR3 is 14 amino acids long. Trimming cost V 3 bases and J 4 bases, with 14 bases left between them. Germline loops: CDR1 DFQATT, CDR2 SNEGSKA (reference sequence). The DNA read from the CDR3 is TGCAGTGCTAGCCCTACCACTAGTGCAGATACG. Protein sequence: CSASPTTSADT. The whole CDR3 is CSASPTTSADTQYF.

For this clone: Read coverage stops 3 residues before the CDR3 terminus; the germline J gene supplies the remainder. The gene calls are TRBV7-2 and TRBJ2-1; 14 bases match TRBD2. Germline-derived CDR1 and CDR2 are SGHTA and FQGNSA. V lost 6 bases to trimming and J lost 9 bases; unmatched junction nucleotides: 7. This CDR3 has 15 residues. The DNA read from the CDR3 is TGTGCCAGCAGGCCAAGACTAGCGGGGGGGGGTGAG. Amino acids: CASRPRLAGGGE. The complete CDR3 reads CASRPRLAGGGEQFF.

A note on this clone: The read ends 3 residues early relative to the CDR3; the germline J gene fills the gap. The chain links TRBV5-8 to TRBJ1-6; D is ambiguous. This CDR3 contains 15 residues. Germline V gene data show CDR1 as SGHTS and CDR2 as YDEGEE. With 4 bases removed from V and 0 bases from J, the gap between germline ends came to 8 bases. CDR3: CASSPGASYNSPLHF. CDR3 DNA, as far as it was read: TGTGCCAGCAGCCCGGGTGCCTCCTATAATTCACCC. Complete variable domain (other parts from reference TRBV5-8 and TRBJ1-6): EAGVTQSPTHLIKTRGQQATLRCSPISGHTSVYWYQQALGLGLQFLLWYDEGEERNRGNFPPRFSGRQFPNYSSELNVNALELEDSALYLCASSPGASYNSPLHFGNGTRLTVT.

A note on this clone: Read coverage stops 3 residues before the CDR3 terminus; the germline J gene supplies the remainder. The chain couples TRBV20-1 to TRBJ1-6, with 10 bases aligning to TRBD1. The CDR3 contains 14 residues. J gave up 7 bases and V 5 bases, and 5 bases lay outside the gene matches. The germline gives CDR1 DFQATT, CDR2 SNEGSKA (reference sequence). The CDR3 here is CSADPGQGNSPLHF. CDR3 DNA, as far as it was read: TGCAGTGCTGACCCGGGACAGGGGAATTCACCC.

On this clone: The junction shows a germline mismatch at one end, possibly a read error. Coverage ceases 3 residues before the CDR3 finishes, and the germline J gene fills in the end. This chain joins TRBV20-1 and TRBJ2-7; D perhaps matches TRBD2 (5 bases). The germline gives CDR1 DFQATT, CDR2 SNEGSKA (reference sequence). The CDR3 runs to 16 residues. The covered CDR3 bases are TGCAGTGCTAGTAGTCCCCAGGACTCGCGGTCCTCCGAG. This encodes CSASSPQDSRSSE. The whole CDR3 reads CSASSPQDSRSSEQYF.